This is a list of T cell receptor beta chains from one sample in a study of CD8 T cells in ankylosing spondylitis. TCRdb re-derived calls from the 5' RACE reads in MiXCR, one entry per CDR3 protein. The table lists more than 650,000 distinct CDR3 sequences, over 9.5% of them singletons, with roughly 0.51% in the top ten. The sequenced material came from blood, either unsorted or a sorted T cell fraction (not recorded which). The receptors stem from a male donor with ankylosing spondylitis. CDR3s include the opening cysteine and the closing phenylalanine or tryptophan. The D gene is left open where the match is weak. Some rows mark clone size as missing; the rest say once, few, many or name a class of expanded clone.

V: TRBV4-3
D: NA
size: NA
J: TRBJ2-3
CDR3: CASSQDNDYRNTQYF
DNA: TGCGCCAGCAGCCAAGACAACGACTACCGGAATACGCAGTATTTT

V: TRBV7-8
D: NA
size: few
J: TRBJ2-7
CDR3: CASSSTGTHRGREQYF
DNA: TGTGCCAGCAGCTCGACTGGGACTCATCGAGGTCGCGAGCAGTACTTC

V: TRBV5-1
D: NA
size: many
J: TRBJ1-4
CDR3: CASSLVWGSEKLFF
DNA: TGCGCCAGCAGCTTGGTATGGGGGTCTGAAAAACTGTTTTTT

V: TRBV5-1
D: TRBD2
size: few
J: TRBJ2-7
CDR3: CASAPVAGEYEQYF
DNA: TGCGCCAGCGCCCCGGTAGCGGGAGAGTACGAGCAGTACTTC

V: TRBV12-3/TRBV12-4
D: NA
size: few
J: TRBJ2-7
CDR3: CASSSSGGPPPYEQYF
DNA: TGTGCCAGCAGCAGCAGCGGAGGCCCTCCCCCCTACGAGCAGTACTTC

V: TRBV7-2
D: NA
size: few
J: TRBJ2-5
CDR3: CASSGWTSEETQYF
DNA: TGTGCCAGCAGCGGCTGGACTTCCGAAGAGACCCAGTACTTC

V: TRBV20-1
D: NA
size: few
J: TRBJ1-1
CDR3: CSARLTSRASRDAFF
DNA: TGCAGTGCCCGACTTACCTCCCGGGCCTCGAGGGACGCTTTCTTT

V: TRBV12-3/TRBV12-4
D: NA
size: few
J: TRBJ1-5
CDR3: CASSPQLGNQPQHF
DNA: TGTGCCAGCAGCCCCCAGCTTGGCAATCAGCCCCAGCATTTT

V: TRBV2
D: NA
size: NA
J: TRBJ2-1
CDR3: CASSASETYNEQFF
DNA: TGTGCCAGCAGTGCCTCAGAAACCTACAATGAGCAGTTCTTC

V: TRBV20-1
D: NA
size: NA
J: TRBJ2-5
CDR3: CSARSPGIRETQYF
DNA: TGCAGTGCTAGATCGCCTGGGATCCGGGAGACCCAGTACTTC

V: TRBV7-2
D: NA
size: many
J: TRBJ2-3
CDR3: CASSPPTDTQYF
DNA: TGTGCCAGCAGCCCGCCCACAGATACGCAGTATTTT

V: TRBV27
D: NA
size: NA
J: TRBJ2-1
CDR3: CASSLLPVRGNEQFF
DNA: TGTGCCAGCAGTTTACTGCCAGTGAGAGGAAATGAGCAGTTCTTC

V: TRBV7-9
D: TRBD1
size: many
J: TRBJ1-5
CDR3: CASSTDRSDQPQHF
DNA: TGTGCCAGCAGCACGGACAGGTCCGATCAGCCCCAGCATTTT

V: TRBV7-2
D: NA
size: few
J: TRBJ2-7
CDR3: CASSLVGDRYEQYF
DNA: TGTGCCAGCAGCTTAGTAGGGGACCGCTACGAGCAGTACTTC

V: TRBV6-5
D: NA
size: many
J: TRBJ2-3
CDR3: CASRLGDTQYF
DNA: TGTGCCAGCAGACTGGGGGATACGCAGTATTTT

V: TRBV5-1
D: TRBD1
size: NA
J: TRBJ2-7
CDR3: CASSRPGQAYEQYF
DNA: TGCGCCAGCAGCCGACCGGGACAGGCGTACGAGCAGTACTTC

V: TRBV5-1
D: TRBD2
size: few
J: TRBJ2-2
CDR3: CASSLSLAGVNTGELFF
DNA: TGCGCCAGCAGCTTGTCACTAGCGGGAGTGAACACCGGGGAGCTGTTTTTT

V: TRBV20-1
D: NA
size: many
J: TRBJ2-2
CDR3: CSARGGGGNAGELFF
DNA: TGCAGTGCTAGAGGCGGTGGCGGGAATGCCGGGGAGCTGTTTTTT

V: TRBV29-1
D: NA
size: many
J: TRBJ2-3
CDR3: CSVEAGPRTTTTDTQYF
DNA: TGCAGCGTTGAGGCAGGGCCGAGAACCACCACCACAGATACGCAGTATTTT

V: TRBV2
D: NA
size: NA
J: TRBJ2-1
CDR3: CASRWGLIGQEQFF
DNA: TGTGCCAGCAGGTGGGGGTTAATTGGACAGGAGCAGTTCTTC

V: TRBV5-1
D: TRBD1
size: NA
J: TRBJ2-6
CDR3: CASRDRGFSGANVLTF
DNA: TGCGCCAGCCGGGACAGGGGATTCTCTGGGGCCAACGTCCTGACTTTC

V: TRBV18
D: NA
size: NA
J: TRBJ1-6
CDR3: CASSPEAALNSPLHF
DNA: TGTGCCAGCTCACCGGAGGCAGCTCTCAATTCACCCCTCCACTTT

V: TRBV18
D: TRBD2
size: many
J: TRBJ2-3
CDR3: CASSPPGLATDTQYF
DNA: TGTGCCAGCTCACCACCGGGACTAGCCACAGATACGCAGTATTTT

V: TRBV18
D: TRBD1
size: NA
J: TRBJ1-1
CDR3: CASSFHGTANTEAFF
DNA: TGTGCCAGCTCCTTTCATGGGACAGCGAACACTGAAGCTTTCTTT

V: TRBV4-1
D: NA
size: once
J: TRBJ1-6
CDR3: CASSQEKRGASPLHF
DNA: TGCGCCAGCAGCCAAGAAAAGCGGGGCGCTTCACCCCTCCACTTT

V: TRBV4-3
D: NA
size: NA
J: TRBJ1-2
CDR3: CASSQDWGSHGYTF
DNA: TGCGCCAGCAGCCAAGATTGGGGTTCCCATGGCTACACCTTC

V: TRBV7-8
D: NA
size: many
J: TRBJ1-2
CDR3: CASSLDRWIYGYTF
DNA: TGTGCCAGCAGCTTAGACCGTTGGATCTATGGCTACACCTTC

V: TRBV20-1
D: NA
size: many
J: TRBJ1-5
CDR3: CSAIIKQGGNQPQHF
DNA: TGCAGTGCTATAATTAAACAGGGTGGCAATCAGCCCCAGCATTTT

V: TRBV9
D: TRBD2
size: few
J: TRBJ2-3
CDR3: CASSVDGGGADTQYF
DNA: TGTGCCAGCAGCGTAGATGGCGGGGGGGCAGATACGCAGTATTTT

V: TRBV6-2/TRBV6-3
D: TRBD2
size: NA
J: TRBJ2-4
CDR3: CASSHSSGSRNIQYF
DNA: TGTGCCAGCAGTCACTCTAGCGGGAGCAGGAACATTCAGTACTTC

V: TRBV6-1
D: NA
size: NA
J: TRBJ1-5
CDR3: CASTPLAGANQPQHF
DNA: TGTGCCAGCACCCCCCTGGCGGGGGCCAATCAGCCCCAGCATTTT

V: TRBV27
D: NA
size: few
J: TRBJ1-6
CDR3: CASSLALVVGSPLHF
DNA: TGTGCCAGCAGTTTGGCCCTTGTGGTGGGTTCACCCCTCCACTTT

V: TRBV5-1
D: NA
size: few
J: TRBJ2-5
CDR3: CASSLGGMETQYF
DNA: TGCGCCAGCAGCTTGGGCGGGATGGAGACCCAGTACTTC

V: TRBV20-1
D: NA
size: NA
J: TRBJ2-5
CDR3: CSARDQQSKTQYF
DNA: TGCAGTGCTAGAGATCAACAGTCAAAGACCCAGTACTTC

V: TRBV7-2
D: NA
size: NA
J: TRBJ2-3
CDR3: CASSGRVTDTQYF
DNA: TGTGCCAGCAGCGGGAGAGTGACAGATACGCAGTATTTT

V: TRBV20-1
D: NA
size: many
J: TRBJ1-1
CDR3: CSAIIWPSNTEAFF
DNA: TGCAGTGCTATTATCTGGCCTTCGAACACTGAAGCTTTCTTT

V: TRBV20-1
D: TRBD2
size: NA
J: TRBJ2-1
CDR3: CSASKTSGNIGEQFF
DNA: TGCAGTGCTTCAAAGACTAGCGGGAACATCGGTGAGCAGTTCTTC

V: TRBV10-3
D: NA
size: few
J: TRBJ2-7
CDR3: CAISPLGSSYEQYF
DNA: TGTGCCATCAGCCCACTAGGGTCATCCTACGAGCAGTACTTC

V: TRBV5-1
D: TRBD1
size: NA
J: TRBJ1-1
CDR3: CASSLGSAGGAFF
DNA: TGCGCCAGCAGCTTGGGGTCGGCAGGGGGAGCTTTCTTT

V: TRBV20-1
D: NA
size: NA
J: TRBJ2-5
CDR3: CSARDGAHGETQYF
DNA: TGCAGTGCTAGAGATGGGGCGCATGGAGAGACCCAGTACTTC

V: TRBV20-1
D: NA
size: NA
J: TRBJ1-1
CDR3: CSAGGDTNTEAFF
DNA: TGCAGTGCCGGAGGGGACACTAACACTGAAGCTTTCTTT

V: TRBV6-1
D: NA
size: NA
J: TRBJ1-1
CDR3: CASSRNRESEAFF
DNA: TGTGCCAGCAGTAGAAACAGGGAGTCTGAAGCTTTCTTT

V: TRBV20-1
D: TRBD1
size: NA
J: TRBJ2-7
CDR3: CSAKWTGPYEQYF
DNA: TGCAGTGCTAAATGGACAGGCCCCTACGAGCAGTACTTC

V: TRBV7-6
D: NA
size: few
J: TRBJ2-7
CDR3: CASSLTFNSYEQYF
DNA: TGTGCCAGCAGCTTGACATTTAACTCCTACGAGCAGTACTTC

V: TRBV20-1
D: NA
size: NA
J: TRBJ2-7
CDR3: CSARVVGSVGSPGEQYF
DNA: TGCAGTGCTAGAGTAGTGGGGAGTGTGGGATCCCCGGGGGAGCAGTACTTC

V: TRBV3-1
D: NA
size: few
J: TRBJ2-7
CDR3: CASSHGVEQYF
DNA: TGTGCCAGCAGCCACGGTGTGGAGCAGTACTTC

V: TRBV7-9
D: TRBD1
size: few
J: TRBJ2-1
CDR3: CASSSRDRATGYNEQFF
DNA: TGTGCCAGCAGCTCTCGGGACAGGGCAACTGGATACAATGAGCAGTTCTTC

V: TRBV5-1
D: NA
size: few
J: TRBJ2-1
CDR3: CASSLTPPNDFEQFF
DNA: TGCGCCAGCAGCCTGACTCCGCCCAATGACTTTGAGCAGTTCTTC

V: TRBV20-1
D: NA
size: NA
J: TRBJ2-2
CDR3: CSAAPGHQGDGELFF
DNA: TGCAGTGCTGCGCCGGGACACCAAGGGGACGGGGAGCTGTTTTTT

V: TRBV12-3/TRBV12-4
D: NA
size: NA
J: TRBJ1-6
CDR3: CASTRGNSPLHF
DNA: TGTGCCAGCACTCGGGGGAATTCACCCCTCCACTTT

V: TRBV7-2
D: TRBD1
size: few
J: TRBJ1-5
CDR3: CASSLVSTAGGDQPQHF
DNA: TGTGCCAGCAGCTTAGTATCAACGGCAGGGGGGGATCAGCCCCAGCATTTT

V: TRBV4-3
D: NA
size: NA
J: TRBJ2-3
CDR3: CASSQDPSVSERRSTDTQYF
DNA: TGCGCCAGCAGCCAAGATCCGTCCGTGTCAGAAAGGCGATCCACAGATACGCAGTATTTT

V: TRBV18
D: NA
size: NA
J: TRBJ2-1
CDR3: CASSFTYPDEANEQFF
DNA: TGTGCCAGCTCATTTACGTACCCGGACGAGGCCAATGAGCAGTTCTTC

V: TRBV28
D: TRBD2
size: few
J: TRBJ2-5
CDR3: CASSLLGAGGKETQYF
DNA: TGTGCCAGCAGTTTATTGGGCGCGGGGGGTAAAGAGACCCAGTACTTC

V: TRBV6-2/TRBV6-3
D: NA
size: few
J: TRBJ1-1
CDR3: CASRWSGLGTEAFF
DNA: TGTGCCAGCAGGTGGTCCGGGTTGGGCACTGAAGCTTTCTTT

V: TRBV20-1
D: NA
size: few
J: TRBJ2-5
CDR3: CSSREGGRETQYF
DNA: TGCAGTTCGAGGGAGGGGGGGAGAGAGACCCAGTACTTC

V: TRBV5-1
D: TRBD1
size: few
J: TRBJ1-2
CDR3: CASSLPTGPSGYTF
DNA: TGCGCCAGCAGCTTACCGACAGGGCCTAGTGGCTACACCTTC

V: TRBV4-1
D: NA
size: NA
J: TRBJ1-2
CDR3: CASSLSIVYRRDYGYTF
DNA: TGCGCCAGCAGCCTTTCGATCGTGTACAGAAGGGACTATGGCTACACCTTC

V: TRBV9
D: TRBD1
size: NA
J: TRBJ1-5
CDR3: CASSVGPGGPNQPQHF
DNA: TGTGCCAGCAGCGTAGGGCCAGGGGGCCCTAATCAGCCCCAGCATTTT